These 11 T cell receptor beta chains were all obtained from the same sample, sequenced in a study of response to subunit inactivated influenza vaccine. One entry per CDR3 protein results from TCRdb running MiXCR on the RT-PCR reads. The sample includes about 540,000 distinct CDR3 sequences, approximately 24% seen only once; the top ten take 2.5% to 3.5%. This sample also belongs to another study, concerning T cells expressing NK-cell markers. That work adds: 5'RACE template switching with UMIs produced the TCR beta cDNA.

The material was CD4+ T cells sorted from PBMCs, obtained about 12 days after vaccination. The receptor set was obtained from a man over 45 who received an inactivated influenza vaccine.

This clonotype was seen a handful of times. J is TRBJ2-1 and V is TRBV5-5; D gene ambiguous. The length of the CDR3 is 16 residues. Germline CDR1 SGHKS, CDR2 YYEKEE (reference sequence). V lost 2 bases to trimming and J lost 0 bases, with 12 bases between them. The CDR3 DNA reads TGTGCCAGCAGCTTCGAAGGTATCAGCTCCTACAATGAGCAGTTCTTC. It encodes CASSFEGISSYNEQFF.

This clonotype was seen more than once but under ten times. The chain joins TRBV5-6 to TRBJ2-7; no reliable D call. CDR1 and CDR2 from the germline V gene are SGHDT and YYEEEE. The V end was cut by 4 bases, the J end by 1 base, with 15 bases between. The CDR3 extends over 15 amino acids. The CDR3 loop reads CASSPASGRSYEQYF. CDR3 in DNA: TGTGCCAGCAGCCCCGCCTCCGGGCGATCCTACGAGCAGTACTTC.

The J gene is TRBJ1-1, the V gene TRBV18; no clear D. CDR3 length: 14 amino acids. Germline V gene lookup returns CDR1 KGHSH and CDR2 LQKENI. Trimming pared 4 bases from V and 6 bases from J, leaving 15 bases between. In DNA, the CDR3 is TGTGCCAGCTCACAAGGGCAGTTAGGACCTGAAGCTTTCTTT. It encodes CASSQGQLGPEAFF.

This clonotype was detected only a few times. The chain recombines TRBV5-1 with TRBJ2-2; D gene unclear. This CDR3 comprises 14 residues. Germline CDR1 reads SGHRS; CDR2 reads YFSETQ. V was pared by 0 bases and J by 5 bases, with 8 bases between. CDR3 sequence reads: CASSLVDGTGELFF. The CDR3 coding sequence is TGCGCCAGCAGCTTGGTTGACGGGACCGGGGAGCTGTTTTTT.

The chain is built from TRBV29-1 and TRBJ2-7; the D is unclear. Germline CDR1 and CDR2: SQVTM and ANQGSEA. The CDR3 totals 12 residues. Trimming took 7 bases from V and 3 from J, leaving 13 bases between them. CDR3: CSAFGQFYEQYF. For the CDR3, the DNA is TGCAGCGCCTTCGGCCAGTTCTACGAGCAGTACTTC.

This clonotype occurred a few times. This chain joins TRBV20-1 and TRBJ2-3, with D hard to call. The CDR3 has 13 residues. Germline CDR1 DFQATT, CDR2 SNEGSKA (reference sequence). The ends were cut back, 3 bases at V and 2 bases at J, with 9 bases in the middle. The CDR3 region has the DNA TGCAGTGCTAGCCGGCAGATCACAGATACGCAGTATTTT. Amino acids: CSASRQITDTQYF.

The chain carries TRBV7-2 and TRBJ2-1; no firm D call. Germline loops: CDR1 SGHTA, CDR2 FQGNSA. The CDR3 is 13 residues long. V was cut by 1 base and J by 9 bases, with 10 bases left in between. The chain's CDR3 is CASSLVFVGEQFF. The CDR3 DNA reads as TGTGCCAGCAGCTTAGTGTTTGTTGGTGAGCAGTTCTTC.

The rearrangement links TRBV20-1 to TRBJ1-2; D ambiguous. The length of the CDR3 is 12 residues. The germline V gene has CDR1 DFQATT and CDR2 SNEGSKA (reference sequence). Trimming shortened V by 6 bases and J by 8 bases, and 16 bases separated the two germline ends. In nucleotides, the CDR3 is TGCAGTGCCCAGGACTGGTCTATGGGCTACACCTTC. It translates to CSAQDWSMGYTF.

This clonotype was seen a few times. This chain uses TRBV11-2 with TRBJ1-1; the match to TRBD1 covers 7 bases. The trim removed 3 bases at V and 0 bases at J, leaving 7 bases unmatched. This CDR3 is built from 16 residues. The germline V gene has CDR1 SGHAT and CDR2 FQNNGV. The CDR3 nucleotides are TGTGCCAGCAGCTTGACAGGGCACGGGATGAACACTGAAGCTTTCTTT. Residues: CASSLTGHGMNTEAFF.

As DNA, the CDR3 is TGCGCCAGCAGCCAAGAAGGGGGCCTCAAAGAGACCCAGTACTTC. It yields the protein CASSQEGGLKETQYF. The chain carries TRBV4-1 and TRBJ2-5, with 7 nucleotides matching TRBD1. This CDR3 is 15 amino acids long. The J segment lost 3 bases and the V segment lost 0 bases, leaving 4 bases of the junction unmatched. Germline values: CDR1 MGHRA, CDR2 YSYEKL.

The rearrangement joins TRBV7-2 to TRBJ2-7; 11 nucleotides match TRBD2. The length of the CDR3 is 19 residues. V was clipped by 0 bases and J by 4 bases; unmatched bases: 14. CDR1 is SGHTA, CDR2 FQGNSA, per germline. CDR3 amino acids: CASSLAAVSGRALGYEQYF. DNA for the CDR3: TGTGCCAGCAGCTTAGCAGCCGTTAGCGGGAGGGCCCTCGGGTACGAGCAGTACTTC. Using reference TRBV7-2 and TRBJ2-7 for the parts outside the CDR3, the full variable domain is GAGVSQSPSNKVTEKGKDVELRCDPISGHTALYWYRQSLGQGLEFLIYFQGNSAPDKSGLPSDRFSAERTGGSVSTLTIQRTQQEDSAVYLCASSLAAVSGRALGYEQYFGPGTRLTVT.